These 30 T cell receptor beta chains were sequenced from one sample in a study of blood T cell repertoires in COVID-19. TCRdb keeps only in-frame clones here, not all; method: immunoSEQ multiplex PCR. The sample carries 300,000 or so clones, 70% to 90% recorded once. Sequences were obtained from PBMCs or T cells enriched from blood (not recorded which). These receptors all come from a woman under 30 who had recovered from COVID-19.

With respect to this clone: The same CDR3 also results from other DNA sequences found in this sample. V is TRBV18 and J is TRBJ1-1; D may be TRBD1 (6 bases). V lost 2 bases to trimming and J lost 2 bases, with 9 bases between them. The germline V gene encodes CDR1 KGHSH and CDR2 LQKENI. There are 14 residues in the CDR3. The CDR3 region has the DNA TGTGCCAGCTCACCAGTGACAGGAAACACTGAAGCTTTCTTT. This gives the protein CASSPVTGNTEAFF.

The rearrangement joins TRBV5-1 to TRBJ1-1, with D unclear. Germline assignment: CDR1 SGHRS and CDR2 YFSETQ. The CDR3 is made up of 10 amino acids. Between the trimmed V and J ends, which lost 0 bases and 10 bases, there was a span of 4 bases. The CDR3 loop is CASSLGAAFF. In nucleotides, the CDR3 is TGCGCCAGCAGCTTGGGGGCAGCTTTCTTT. Full variable domain (rest looked up from reference TRBV5-1 and TRBJ1-1): KAGVTQTPRYLIKTRGQQVTLSCSPISGHRSVSWYQQTPGQGLQFLFEYFSETQRNKGNFPGRFSGRQFSNSRSEMNVSTLELGDSALYLCASSLGAAFFGQGTRLTVV.

This chain joins TRBV7-9 and TRBJ2-3, with 10 bases aligning to TRBD2. The CDR3 consists of 15 residues. With 3 bases clipped from V and 7 bases from J, the junction kept 7 bases outside the gene matches. CDR1 and CDR2 from the germline V gene are SEHNR and FQNEAQ (reference sequence). The CDR3 DNA sequence: TGTGCCAGCAGCTTCTCTAGCGGGGGCTCAAATACGCAGTATTTT. Amino acid sequence: CASSFSSGGSNTQYF.

The chain uses TRBV6-5 and TRBJ1-2; 9 bases are a match to TRBD1. Trimming removed 0 bases from V and 5 bases from J; junction bases left unmatched: 4. There are 15 residues in the CDR3. Per the germline V gene, CDR1 is MNHEY and CDR2 is SVGAGI. CDR3 in DNA: TGTGCCAGCAGTTACTCTTTGGGACAGGGTTATGGCTACACCTTC. It yields the protein CASSYSLGQGYGYTF.

V and J are TRBV7-9 and TRBJ1-6; D uncertain. The CDR3 consists of 17 residues. Germline V CDR1 and CDR2: SEHNR, FQNEAQ (reference sequence). V was shortened by 1 base and J by 10 bases, with 20 bases between the two germline ends. CDR3: CASSLDLGVEGSSPLHF. DNA for the CDR3: TGTGCCAGCAGCTTAGACCTTGGGGTAGAGGGAAGCTCACCCCTCCACTTT.

The CDR3 reads CASSHYGVAGEEEQYF. The CDR3 DNA sequence: TGTGCCAGCAGCCATTATGGGGTAGCGGGAGAGGAGGAGCAGTACTTC. This chain uses TRBV5-6 with TRBJ2-7, with 9 bases matching TRBD2. V dropped 4 bases and J dropped 7; count of bases not matched to a gene: 15. CDR1 is SGHDT and CDR2 is YYEEEE in the germline V gene. This CDR3 is built from 16 residues.

The chain employs TRBV30 and TRBJ2-2; 7 bases align to TRBD1. V shed 5 bases and J 4 bases; nucleotides not matched to a gene: 4. This CDR3 is built from 13 residues. Germline CDR1 GTSNPN, CDR2 SVGIG (reference sequence). CDR3 in amino acids: CAWDREPTGELFF. CDR3 coding DNA: TGTGCCTGGGACAGGGAGCCCACCGGGGAGCTGTTTTTT.

There are many counts of this clone. Other DNA sequences within the sample encode an identical CDR3. V is TRBV2 and J is TRBJ1-5; 7 positions match TRBD1. Losses at the gene ends were 4 bases for V and 3 bases for J; bases not matched to a gene: 3. In germline, CDR1 is SNHLY, CDR2 FYNNEI. The CDR3 spans 14 residues. The CDR3 DNA reads TGTGCCAGCAGTGGACAGGGAAACAATCAGCCCCAGCATTTT. It is translated as CASSGQGNNQPQHF.

The CDR3 here is CASSISLAVTDTQYF. In DNA form, the CDR3 reads TGTGCCAGTAGTATTAGTCTAGCGGTCACAGATACGCAGTATTTT. The chain has TRBV19 and TRBJ2-3; 7 nucleotides agree with TRBD2. The CDR3 is 15 amino acids. Germline lookup yields CDR1 LNHDA and CDR2 SQIVND (reference sequence). V was clipped by 3 bases and J by 2 bases; unmatched bases: 5.

The V gene is TRBV9, the J gene TRBJ2-5; 10 nucleotides agree with TRBD2. V was clipped by 5 bases and J by 2 bases; unmatched bases: 9. There are 16 residues in the CDR3. Germline CDR1 and CDR2: SGDLS and YYNGEE. The CDR3 coding sequence is TGTGCCAGCAGTAACTCTTGGACTAGCGGTCAAGAGACCCAGTACTTC. Amino acids: CASSNSWTSGQETQYF.

CDR3: CASQKTGGAYNEQFF. The CDR3 bases are TGTGCCAGCCAAAAAACAGGGGGGGCCTACAATGAGCAGTTCTTC. The chain carries TRBV2 and TRBJ2-1, with D tentatively TRBD1 (8 bases). Germline V CDR1 and CDR2: SNHLY, FYNNEI. Trimming left V 8 bases short and J 2 bases short, with 16 bases between. This CDR3 has 15 residues.

The rearrangement uses TRBV19 and TRBJ2-7, with 7 nucleotides matching TRBD2. The trim removed 4 bases at V and 4 bases at J, leaving 10 bases unmatched. Germline V gene lookup returns CDR1 LNHDA and CDR2 SQIVND (reference sequence). This CDR3 is 15 amino acids long. The CDR3 region has the DNA TGTGCCAGTAGTACTGAACTGGGGAGGGCTTACGAGCAGTACTTC. It is translated as CASSTELGRAYEQYF.

The CDR3 region is CASSIPGYEQYF. CDR3 DNA sequence: TGTGCCAGTAGTATTCCCGGCTACGAGCAGTACTTC. The rearrangement links TRBV19 to TRBJ2-7; D unresolved. Germline-derived CDR1 and CDR2 are LNHDA and SQIVND (reference sequence). The CDR3 covers 12 residues. With 3 bases removed from V and 3 bases from J, the gap between germline ends came to 6 bases.

The chain links TRBV7-9 to TRBJ2-3; TRBD1 matches at 7 bases. V was clipped by 4 bases and J by 0 bases; unmatched bases: 7. Germline V lookup: CDR1 SEHNR, CDR2 FQNEAQ (reference sequence). This CDR3 is 16 amino acids long. CDR3 in amino acids: CASSYPRGLSTDTQYF. DNA for the CDR3: TGTGCCAGCAGCTACCCTAGGGGGCTGAGCACAGATACGCAGTATTTT.

This clone turned up a few times. This chain uses TRBV18 with TRBJ1-1, with D perhaps matching TRBD1 (6 bases). V was cut by 3 bases and J by 1 base, with 9 bases left in between. Germline values: CDR1 KGHSH, CDR2 LQKENI. The CDR3 extends over 14 amino acids. The CDR3, as DNA: TGTGCCAGCTCACCCGCGACAGGGAACACTGAAGCTTTCTTT. This sequence encodes CASSPATGNTEAFF.

This clone was recorded a few times. The genes are TRBV6-2 or TRBV6-3 and TRBJ2-2; D is perhaps TRBD1 (5 bases). The CDR3 extends over 14 amino acids. Germline lookup yields CDR1 MNHEY and CDR2 SVGEGT. Trimming took off 7 bases at V and 2 bases at J, with 11 bases between the two ends. CDR3 nucleotides: TGTGCCAGCATCCCCAGGGCTAACACCGGGGAGCTGTTTTTT. Translation gives CASIPRANTGELFF.

The chain combines TRBV2 with TRBJ1-4; 8 bases fit TRBD1. Germline V gives CDR1 SNHLY, CDR2 FYNNEI. Trimming cost V 2 bases and J 1 base; bases outside gene matches: 3. The CDR3 runs 16 residues. The CDR3 nucleotides are TGTGCCAGCAGTGAACAGGGGGCAAGAACTAATGAAAAACTGTTTTTT. It translates to CASSEQGARTNEKLFF.

The chain joins TRBV5-1 to TRBJ2-5; perhaps TRBD2 as D (6 bases). CDR1 is SGHRS, CDR2 YFSETQ, per germline. The CDR3 sequence is 15 residues long. V lost 6 bases and J lost 4, with 19 bases in between. CDR3: CASNAGTYDGETQYF. DNA for the CDR3: TGCGCCAGCAACGCCGGGACTTACGACGGAGAGACCCAGTACTTC.

The chain employs TRBV18 and TRBJ1-2, with 7 bases aligning to TRBD1. The CDR3 contains 15 residues. With V trimmed by 6 bases and J by 8 bases, 15 bases remained unmatched. The germline CDR1 and CDR2 sequences are KGHSH and LQKENI. The CDR3 spells CASSPLTGAEEGYTF. The DNA of the CDR3 is TGTGCCAGCTCGCCTCTAACAGGGGCAGAGGAAGGCTACACCTTC.

The V gene is TRBV29-1, the J gene TRBJ2-2, with TRBD2 identical over 7 bases. The V and J ends lost 6 bases and 2 bases, in that order; junction bases with no gene match: 6. CDR1 and CDR2 from the germline V gene are SQVTM and ANQGSEA. The CDR3 loop spans 14 amino acids. CDR3 coding DNA: TGCAGCGTCGGGGGAGGGCCAAACACCGGGGAGCTGTTTTTT. Protein product: CSVGGGPNTGELFF.

Concerning this clone itself: The junction shows a germline mismatch at one end, possibly a read error. The chain carries TRBV6-5 and TRBJ1-2; 9 nucleotides match TRBD1. From germline, CDR1 is MNHEY and CDR2 SVGAGI. This CDR3 region has 13 residues. CDR3 sequence: CATEDRGNHGYTF. CDR3 DNA sequence: TGTGCCACCGAGGACAGGGGTAACCATGGCTACACCTTC.

This clone has a single count. The V and J genes are TRBV7-9 and TRBJ2-3; 9 nucleotides align to TRBD1. The germline gives CDR1 SEHNR, CDR2 FQNEAQ (reference sequence). The CDR3 totals 18 residues. Unmatched junction bases numbered 13, after V lost 1 base and J lost 5 bases. This CDR3 reads CASSLVNGGTGLEDTQYF. The CDR3 DNA is TGTGCCAGCAGCTTAGTGAATGGTGGGACAGGGTTGGAAGATACGCAGTATTTT.

This sequence joins TRBV18 and TRBJ1-1; D unresolved. This CDR3 spans 15 amino acids. V dropped 6 bases and J dropped 0 bases, with 14 bases sitting between them. Germline V gene data show CDR1 as KGHSH and CDR2 as LQKENI. The CDR3 bases are TGTGCCAGCTCCGAGCATGGTGTCATGAACACTGAAGCTTTCTTT. This encodes CASSEHGVMNTEAFF.

The rearrangement links TRBV3-1 (or the pseudogene TRBV3-2) to TRBJ1-2; 7 positions agree with TRBD1. In germline, CDR1 is LGHDT, CDR2 YNNKEL (reference sequence). After removal of 1 base from V and 4 bases from J, the junction contained 9 bases not matched to a gene. The CDR3 is made up of 16 amino acids. The CDR3 region has the DNA TGTGCCAGCAGCCAAGTCCTCCTGACAGGGAGCTATGGCTACACCTTC. It yields the protein CASSQVLLTGSYGYTF.

The chain recombines TRBV13 with TRBJ1-4; D may be TRBD1 (5 bases). Deletions cut 5 bases from V and 4 bases from J, with 17 bases between. Germline V gene lookup returns CDR1 PRHDT and CDR2 FYEKMQ (reference sequence). This CDR3 region has 16 residues. In nucleotides, the CDR3 is TGTGCCAGCAGCAATACCACAGGTCCCTATAATGAAAAACTGTTTTTT. This sequence encodes CASSNTTGPYNEKLFF. The full variable domain, rest sourced from reference TRBV13 and TRBJ1-4, is AAGVIQSPRHLIKEKRETATLKCYPIPRHDTVYWYQQGPGQDPQFLISFYEKMQSDKGSIPDRFSAQQFSDYHSELNMSSLELGDSALYFCASSNTTGPYNEKLFFGSGTQLSVL.

V usage is TRBV18 and J usage is TRBJ1-1; D is perhaps TRBD1 (6 bases). The CDR3 length is 14 residues. CDR1 and CDR2 (germline): KGHSH, LQKENI. V was shortened by 3 bases and J by 3 bases, with 11 bases between the two germline ends. The CDR3 DNA reads TGTGCCAGCTCACCTCAGGGGCCTTACACTGAAGCTTTCTTT. This encodes CASSPQGPYTEAFF.

This clone occurred once. V is TRBV5-8 and J is TRBJ1-4, with 7 bases that match TRBD1. The germline CDR1 and CDR2 sequences are SGHTS and YDEGEE. The CDR3 totals 16 residues. V lost 3 bases and J lost 5; bases outside the gene matches: 10. CDR3 region: CASSSGDSGGNEKLFF. CDR3 coding DNA: TGTGCCAGCAGCTCGGGGGACAGCGGAGGGAATGAAAAACTGTTTTTT.

The V gene is TRBV15, the J gene TRBJ1-4; D is undetermined. The V end was cut by 5 bases, the J end by 8 bases, with 12 bases between. The CDR3 consists of 13 residues. Germline assignment: CDR1 LNHNV and CDR2 YYDKDF (reference sequence). This CDR3 reads CATSPKRGEKLFF. DNA of the CDR3: TGTGCCACCAGCCCTAAAAGAGGGGAAAAACTGTTTTTT.

The V and J genes are TRBV11-2 and TRBJ2-3, with TRBD2 matching 10 bases. Trimming took 7 bases from V and 4 from J; bases not matched to a gene: 11. This CDR3 contains 16 residues. CDR1 is SGHAT, CDR2 FQNNGV, per germline. The CDR3 coding sequence is TGTGCCAGCACCTTCCGAGCGGGAGGGCCGTCAGATACGCAGTATTTT. Translation: CASTFRAGGPSDTQYF.

The chain carries TRBV4-1 and TRBJ2-3; no definite D call. CDR1 and CDR2 from the germline V gene are MGHRA and YSYEKL. V was trimmed by 3 bases and J by 6 bases, leaving 7 bases between them. This CDR3 spans 12 amino acids. The CDR3 nucleotides are TGCGCCAGCAGCCACCTCAGGGATACGCAGTATTTT. The encoded protein is CASSHLRDTQYF.